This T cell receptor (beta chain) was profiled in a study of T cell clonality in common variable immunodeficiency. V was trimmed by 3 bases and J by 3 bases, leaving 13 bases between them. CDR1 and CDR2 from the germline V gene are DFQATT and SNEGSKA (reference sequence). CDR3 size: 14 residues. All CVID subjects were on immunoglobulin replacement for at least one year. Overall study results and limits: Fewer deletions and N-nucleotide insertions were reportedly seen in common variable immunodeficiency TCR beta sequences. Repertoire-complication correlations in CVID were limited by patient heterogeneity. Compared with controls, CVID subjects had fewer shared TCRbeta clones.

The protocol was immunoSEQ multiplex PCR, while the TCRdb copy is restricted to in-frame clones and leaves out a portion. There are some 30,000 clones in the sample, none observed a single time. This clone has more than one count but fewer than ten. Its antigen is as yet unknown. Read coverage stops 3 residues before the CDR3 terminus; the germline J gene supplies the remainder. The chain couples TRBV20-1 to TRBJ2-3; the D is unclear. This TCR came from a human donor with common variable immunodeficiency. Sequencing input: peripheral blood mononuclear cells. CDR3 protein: CSASPWKGTDTQYF. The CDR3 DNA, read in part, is TGCAGTGCTAGCCCCTGGAAAGGGACAGATACG.